This T cell receptor (beta chain) was sequenced in a study of post-analysis software for immune sequencing data. Study observations and caveats: Significantly lower normalized Chao1 diversity was found in patients with multiple sclerosis relative to controls. With TRBV5-6, TRBV5-1 and TRBV20-1 included, about five TRBV segments were more frequent in patients than in controls.

Unique molecular identifiers had been added to the TCR beta cDNA libraries. TCRdb fed the PCR reads into MiXCR, producing one record per CDR3 protein. The sample includes about 190,000 distinct CDR3 sequences, 29% of them seen just once. This clonotype was seen at least ten times. Its matching antigen is unknown. V lost 6 bases and J lost 0; bases outside the gene matches: 11. Germline assignment: CDR1 SEHNR and CDR2 FQNEAQ (reference sequence). CDR3 length equals 17 residues. The source material was blood. This TCR derives from a girl younger than 18 with multiple sclerosis. The rearrangement links TRBV7-9 to TRBJ2-4; 7 positions match TRBD1. In nucleotides, the CDR3 is TGTGCCAGCAGTCAACAACAGGGGTCGCTAGCCAAAAACATTCAGTACTTC. It is translated as CASSQQQGSLAKNIQYF.